A selection of T cell receptor beta chains follows, all from one sample in a study of regulatory T cells in long-lasting Graves disease. From the multiplex PCR reads, TCRdb called clonotypes with MiXCR, one entry per CDR3 protein. Of about 440,000 distinct CDR3 sequences listed, about 15% were seen once; the top ten hold around a quarter. In addition, the sample was reused for a study of T cells in Graves' hyperthyroidism and ophthalmopathy.

Sequences were derived from peripheral blood mononuclear cells (PBMCs), sampled at new diagnosis, from a patient treated with antithyroid drugs. The receptors were gathered from a woman aged 18-35 years with Graves disease. CDR3s include the opening cysteine and the closing phenylalanine or tryptophan. A D gene is named only where the DNA matches it firmly. Only part of the rows carry a size: once, few, many, or a class if the clone is expanded.

TRBD1 | TRBJ2-7 | few | TRBV19 | CASSMFHLSGTGQGYEQYF | TGTGCCAGTAGTATGTTTCACTTATCTGGGACAGGTCAAGGGTACGAGCAGTACTTC
TRBD2 | TRBJ2-3 | many | TRBV6-1 | CASSEPSGSRFDTQYF | TGTGCCAGCAGTGAACCTAGCGGGAGTAGGTTTGATACGCAGTATTTT
TRBD2 | TRBJ2-1 | - | TRBV4-3 | CASSQLAGAGDNEQFF | TGCGCCAGCAGCCAATTAGCGGGAGCGGGCGACAATGAGCAGTTCTTC
TRBD1 | TRBJ2-2 | many | TRBV29-1 | CSALTGDSTGELFF | TGCAGCGCCCTGACAGGGGACAGCACCGGGGAGCTGTTTTTT
TRBD1 | TRBJ1-5 | few | TRBV28 | CASSSRDRVNQPQHF | TGTGCCAGCAGTAGTAGGGACAGGGTTAATCAGCCCCAGCATTTT
TRBD2 | TRBJ2-7 | few | TRBV12-3/TRBV12-4 | CASSQDSGIDAYEQYF | TGTGCCAGCAGTCAAGATAGCGGGATAGATGCCTACGAGCAGTACTTC
- | TRBJ2-7 | many | TRBV2 | CASSDSLTLREQYF | TGTGCCAGCAGTGATAGTCTAACCCTACGGGAGCAGTACTTC
- | TRBJ2-7 | many | TRBV7-2 | CASSLERLGEQYF | TGTGCCAGCAGCTTAGAACGGCTGGGCGAGCAGTACTTC
TRBD2 | TRBJ2-7 | few | TRBV5-5 | CASSSPEWRENMYEQYF | TGTGCCAGCAGCTCTCCCGAGTGGCGGGAGAATATGTACGAGCAGTACTTC
TRBD1 | TRBJ1-1 | many | TRBV12-3/TRBV12-4 | CASSSHGGQMNTEAFF | TGTGCCAGCAGTAGCCATGGGGGACAGATGAACACTGAAGCTTTCTTT
TRBD2 | TRBJ2-7 | many | TRBV7-2 | CASSLAGSQLATYEQYF | TGTGCCAGCAGCTTAGCTGGTAGTCAACTAGCGACCTACGAGCAGTACTTC
- | TRBJ1-5 | - | TRBV7-2 | CASSLAASDKNSNQPQHF | TGTGCCAGCAGCTTAGCCGCTTCGGACAAGAATAGCAATCAGCCCCAGCATTTT
TRBD2 | TRBJ2-2 | - | TRBV19 | CASSRRGLAGAVTGELFF | TGTGCCAGTAGCCGGCGAGGACTAGCGGGAGCGGTCACCGGGGAGCTGTTTTTT
TRBD2 | TRBJ2-1 | - | TRBV20-1 | CSAWGLAGGPYNEQFF | TGCAGTGCCTGGGGGCTAGCGGGAGGCCCCTACAATGAGCAGTTCTTC
- | TRBJ1-5 | - | TRBV28 | CASSPQRGGNQPQHF | TGTGCCAGCAGTCCCCAAAGGGGAGGCAATCAGCCCCAGCATTTT
TRBD1 | TRBJ2-1 | many | TRBV7-2 | CASSLRDRSGNEQFF | TGTGCCAGCAGCTTAAGGGACAGGTCCGGCAATGAGCAGTTCTTC
TRBD2 | TRBJ2-7 | many | TRBV7-2 | CASSPRGGGLYEQYF | TGTGCCAGCAGCCCCCGGGGCGGGGGACTCTACGAGCAGTACTTC
- | TRBJ1-2 | few | TRBV6-5 | CASSYAAATGYTF | TGTGCCAGCAGTTACGCAGCAGCGACTGGCTACACCTTC
TRBD2 | TRBJ2-3 | few | TRBV4-3 | CASSQVVAGVGDTQYF | TGCGCCAGCAGCCAAGTGGTGGCGGGAGTGGGAGATACGCAGTATTTT
- | TRBJ2-2 | few | TRBV6-1 | CASSERSAANTGELFF | TGTGCCAGCAGTGAACGGTCTGCGGCGAACACCGGGGAGCTGTTTTTT
TRBD1 | TRBJ2-5 | - | TRBV9 | CASSSGTGDQETQYF | TGTGCCAGCAGCTCTGGGACAGGGGACCAAGAGACCCAGTACTTC
- | TRBJ2-6 | - | TRBV5-1 | CASSLVPVNSGANVLTF | TGCGCCAGCAGCTTGGTTCCCGTGAACTCTGGGGCCAACGTCCTGACTTTC
- | TRBJ1-2 | - | TRBV9 | CASSTRQVWDGYTF | TGTGCCAGCAGCACCAGACAGGTATGGGATGGCTACACCTTC
- | TRBJ2-7 | few | TRBV27 | CASHGPSNWDEQYF | TGTGCCAGCCACGGACCCTCCAATTGGGACGAGCAGTACTTC
- | TRBJ2-4 | - | TRBV28 | CASSFRRVGSELAENIQYF | TGTGCCAGCAGTTTTAGGAGGGTAGGGAGCGAACTAGCCGAAAACATTCAGTACTTC
TRBD1 | TRBJ1-1 | few | TRBV19 | CASSMDRDSEAFF | TGTGCCAGTAGTATGGACAGGGATTCTGAAGCTTTCTTT
TRBD2 | TRBJ2-5 | few | TRBV19 | CASSVLAGEETQYF | TGTGCCAGTAGTGTGCTAGCGGGAGAGGAGACCCAGTACTTC
TRBD2 | TRBJ2-1 | many | TRBV28 | CASRQGGLAGFNEQFF | TGTGCCAGCAGGCAAGGGGGACTAGCGGGTTTCAATGAGCAGTTCTTC
TRBD2 | TRBJ2-2 | - | TRBV2 | CASTLAGESTGELFF | TGTGCCAGCACCCTAGCGGGAGAAAGCACCGGGGAGCTGTTTTTT
TRBD1 | TRBJ2-7 | few | TRBV20-1 | CSATDRVGYEQYF | TGCAGTGCTACGGACAGGGTAGGCTACGAGCAGTACTTC
- | TRBJ2-7 | - | TRBV20-1 | CSARDLKQGLREQYF | TGCAGTGCTAGAGACCTAAAACAGGGTTTAAGGGAGCAGTACTTC
- | TRBJ2-3 | many | TRBV10-2 | CASIQRRGADTQYF | TGCGCCAGCATTCAGCGGAGGGGGGCAGATACGCAGTATTTT
- | TRBJ2-5 | few | TRBV7-3 | CASSLKGQLQETQYF | TGTGCCAGCAGCTTAAAGGGGCAGCTCCAAGAGACCCAGTACTTC
- | TRBJ2-7 | many | TRBV20-1 | CSARDRLNYEQYF | TGCAGTGCTAGAGATCGTCTGAACTACGAGCAGTACTTC
- | TRBJ2-3 | many | TRBV11-2 | CASSLRTEDTQYF | TGTGCCAGCAGCTTAAGGACAGAAGATACGCAGTATTTT
TRBD1 | TRBJ2-7 | - | TRBV30 | CAWSLPGQGYEQYF | TGTGCCTGGAGTCTACCGGGACAGGGCTACGAGCAGTACTTC
TRBD2 | TRBJ2-5 | - | TRBV20-1 | CSARVLAGGGGQETQYF | TGCAGTGCTAGAGTTCTAGCGGGAGGGGGAGGCCAAGAGACCCAGTACTTC
- | TRBJ2-3 | few | TRBV19 | CASSTLQGGTDTQYF | TGTGCCAGTAGTACACTACAGGGCGGCACAGATACGCAGTATTTT
TRBD1 | TRBJ2-2 | many | TRBV29-1 | CSVDWTGNTGELFF | TGCAGCGTTGATTGGACAGGGAACACCGGGGAGCTGTTTTTT
TRBD1 | TRBJ2-3 | - | TRBV10-1 | CASRGGQGASFGRDTQYF | TGCGCCAGCAGAGGAGGACAGGGGGCTTCGTTTGGTAGAGATACGCAGTATTTT
- | TRBJ1-3 | few | TRBV6-1 | CASSPISGNTIYF | TGTGCCAGCAGTCCCATCAGCGGAAACACCATATATTTT
- | TRBJ1-1 | many | TRBV20-1 | CSARGLTVNTEAFF | TGCAGTGCTAGGGGGCTGACAGTGAACACTGAAGCTTTCTTT
- | TRBJ1-1 | many | TRBV20-1 | CSAYTPNTEAFF | TGCAGTGCTTATACACCGAACACTGAAGCTTTCTTT
- | TRBJ1-1 | many | TRBV12-3/TRBV12-4 | CASSPGGARAEAFF | TGTGCCAGCAGCCCGGGGGGGGCGAGAGCTGAAGCTTTCTTT
- | TRBJ2-3 | many | TRBV5-1 | CASSFAQMAADTQYF | TGCGCCAGCAGCTTCGCCCAGATGGCGGCAGATACGCAGTATTTT
- | TRBJ1-1 | many | TRBV28 | CASSLPPGSTEAFF | TGTGCCAGCAGTTTACCTCCAGGGAGCACTGAAGCTTTCTTT
- | TRBJ1-5 | many | TRBV12-3/TRBV12-4 | CASSLSHSSNQPQHF | TGTGCCAGCAGTTTATCCCACAGTAGCAATCAGCCCCAGCATTTT
TRBD1 | TRBJ2-6 | many | TRBV5-1 | CASSLWDRVSGANVLTF | TGCGCCAGCAGCTTGTGGGACAGGGTTTCCGGGGCCAACGTCCTGACTTTC
- | TRBJ1-6 | few | TRBV5-1 | CASSFAGRDSPLHF | TGCGCCAGCAGCTTTGCAGGCCGGGATTCACCCCTCCACTTT
- | TRBJ1-5 | many | TRBV6-1 | CASTNGGNQPQHF | TGTGCCAGCACCAACGGGGGCAATCAGCCCCAGCATTTT
- | TRBJ1-2 | few | TRBV5-1 | CASSWQDMNYGYTF | TGCGCCAGCAGCTGGCAGGACATGAACTATGGCTACACCTTC
- | TRBJ2-4 | - | TRBV7-2 | CASSLGLADIQYF | TGTGCCAGCAGCTTAGGTCTAGCCGACATTCAGTACTTC
TRBD1 | TRBJ1-2 | - | TRBV6-1 | CASSLFATGLGIYGYTF | TGTGCCAGCAGTCTATTCGCGACAGGGCTCGGTATCTATGGCTACACCTTC
- | TRBJ1-1 | few | TRBV12-3/TRBV12-4 | CASSESTGTEAFF | TGTGCCAGCAGTGAAAGTACAGGGACTGAAGCTTTCTTT